In its sample, the clone carrying this TCR beta chain was seen a few times. As yet, its antigen is unknown. The record originates from a study of cytomegalovirus exposure and HLA in healthy donors. Germline lookup yields CDR1 GTSNPN and CDR2 SVGIG (reference sequence). The CDR3 has 11 residues. The ends were cut back, 5 bases at V and 7 bases at J, with 11 bases in the middle. Study conclusions and caveats: A later analysis reportedly found fewer N-insertions in an Asian-associated ancestry cluster than the approximately 670-donor mean.

Researchers ran the PCR with 60 Vbeta and 13 Jbeta primers. The assay was immunoSEQ multiplex PCR, and TCRdb's table has in-frame clones only and misses some. The sample has tens of thousands of clones, approximately 60% seen once; the top ten hold approximately 4%. The J gene is TRBJ1-1, the V gene TRBV30; perhaps TRBD1 as D (5 bases). The material sequenced was PBMCs. The clonotype comes from a male donor in good health and CMV-seropositive. The CDR3: CAWGGSDEAFF. As DNA, the CDR3 is TGTGCCTGGGGGGGGTCCGATGAAGCTTTCTTT.